A single sample gave rise to the 16 T cell receptor beta chains below, sequenced in a study of T cell responses to AZD1222 COVID-19 vaccine. Data came from immunoSEQ multiplex PCR; TCRdb stores just in-frame clones and leaves some out. Of 75,000 to 95,000 clones in the sample, roughly nine tenths were seen once. The sequences come from peripheral blood, collected on day 0 of AZD1222 vaccination. Every receptor here comes from an adult in good health.

V and J are TRBV20-1 and TRBJ1-1; 8 nucleotides line up with TRBD1. The germline V gene encodes CDR1 DFQATT and CDR2 SNEGSKA (reference sequence). After removal of 6 bases from V and 6 bases from J, the junction contained 3 bases not matched to a gene. There are 11 residues in the CDR3. The CDR3 DNA sequence: TGCAGTGCGGACAGGGCCCCTGAAGCTTTCTTT. Translated: CSADRAPEAFF.

CDR3 in amino acids: CASSYRAGPSTDTQYF. CDR3 DNA sequence: TGTGCCAGCAGTTACCGGGCGGGCCCTAGCACAGATACGCAGTATTTT. The chain carries TRBV6-5 and TRBJ2-3; possibly TRBD2 for D (5 bases). The V end lost 2 bases, the J end lost 0 bases, and 12 bases lay between the germline ends. The CDR3 runs 16 residues. Looked up from germline, CDR1 is MNHEY and CDR2 is SVGAGI.

The CDR3 protein is CSARDPGGYTF. The CDR3 DNA reads TGCAGTGCTAGAGATCCGGGTGGCTACACCTTC. This chain links TRBV20-1 with TRBJ1-2, with D hard to call. The CDR3 consists of 11 residues. The V end lost 0 bases, the J end lost 7 bases, and 6 bases lay between the germline ends. Germline values: CDR1 DFQATT, CDR2 SNEGSKA (reference sequence).

J is TRBJ2-3 and V is TRBV7-8; 7 nucleotides match TRBD1. Per germline, CDR1 SGHVS and CDR2 FQNEAQ. CDR3 length equals 17 residues. V was clipped by 5 bases and J by 0 bases; unmatched bases: 11. The CDR3 coding sequence is TGTGCCAGCAGCCGAATGACCGAGGGGGCGAGCACAGATACGCAGTATTTT. Encoded protein: CASSRMTEGASTDTQYF.

The genes are TRBV2 and TRBJ2-1; 11 bases are a match to TRBD2. J was trimmed by 7 bases and V by 5 bases; bases with no gene match: 4. Germline V gene lookup returns CDR1 SNHLY and CDR2 FYNNEI. The CDR3 runs to 14 residues. The CDR3 bases are TGTGCCAGCAGTCCGGGACTAGCGGCGAATGAGCAGTTCTTC. This translates into CASSPGLAANEQFF.

The gene calls are TRBV18 and TRBJ1-1; D unresolved. Germline V gene lookup returns CDR1 KGHSH and CDR2 LQKENI. The CDR3 is 14 residues long. Trimming stripped 2 bases from V and 1 base from J, with 8 bases between. DNA of the CDR3: TGTGCCAGCTCACCATCCCAAGAGAACACTGAAGCTTTCTTT. Translated: CASSPSQENTEAFF.

This chain links TRBV5-6 with TRBJ1-4; D may be TRBD1 (6 bases). Germline CDR1 reads SGHDT; CDR2 reads YYEEEE. The length of the CDR3 is 16 residues. Trimming took 0 bases from V and 5 from J, leaving 14 bases between them. CDR3 protein: CASSLGMGASNEKLFF. CDR3 coding DNA: TGTGCCAGCAGCTTGGGTATGGGGGCGTCGAATGAAAAACTGTTTTTT.

This clone has a single count. This sequence joins TRBV10-2 and TRBJ2-7; 7 positions match TRBD2. Germline V lookup: CDR1 WSHSY, CDR2 SAAADI. This CDR3 comprises 14 residues. V was pared by 4 bases and J by 5 bases, with 8 bases of the junction left unmatched. Here the CDR3 reads CASSGAGSGNEQYF. DNA for the CDR3: TGCGCCAGCAGTGGAGCGGGGTCAGGAAACGAGCAGTACTTC.

The V call is TRBV12-3 or TRBV12-4, the J call TRBJ1-2, with D tentatively TRBD1 (5 bases). The CDR3 covers 13 residues. The V end was cut by 1 base, the J end by 3 bases, with 6 bases between. The CDR3 DNA follows: TGTGCCAGCAGTTTAGGCAGGGACTATGGCTACACCTTC. It specifies CASSLGRDYGYTF.

The V gene is TRBV4-1, the J gene TRBJ1-1; a possible D gene is TRBD1 (6 bases). CDR3 size: 18 residues. V shed 4 bases and J shed 4 bases, with 25 bases lying between them. Germline V gene sequence: CDR1 MGHRA, CDR2 YSYEKL. CDR3: CASSPEQGKVAGVTEAFF. The CDR3 nucleotides are TGCGCCAGCAGCCCAGAACAGGGAAAGGTTGCCGGTGTCACTGAAGCTTTCTTT.

The J gene is TRBJ2-3, the V gene TRBV6-5; D gene unclear. Deletions cut 5 bases from V and 1 base from J, with 13 bases between. The CDR3 runs to 15 residues. Germline values: CDR1 MNHEY, CDR2 SVGAGI. The DNA for the CDR3 is TGTGCCAGCAGTCGGCTCCGGTCCCGCACAGATACGCAGTATTTT. Its protein is CASSRLRSRTDTQYF.

V is TRBV11-2 and J is TRBJ2-2; no definite D call. With 1 base removed from V and 4 bases from J, the gap between germline ends came to 16 bases. Germline CDR1 SGHAT, CDR2 FQNNGV. The CDR3 extends over 17 amino acids. CDR3 nucleotides: TGTGCCAGCAGCTTAGTAAAATTTGTATCGGTCACCGGGGAGCTGTTTTTT. This codes for CASSLVKFVSVTGELFF.

This chain links TRBV19 with TRBJ1-3; D unclear. The CDR3 is 16 residues long. CDR1 and CDR2 (germline): LNHDA, SQIVND (reference sequence). V was shortened by 6 bases and J by 0 bases, with 15 bases between the two germline ends. The CDR3 protein is CASSLGPEYSGNTIYF. The DNA for the CDR3 is TGTGCCAGTAGCCTCGGACCCGAATACTCTGGAAACACCATATATTTT.

This sequence joins TRBV3-1 (or the pseudogene TRBV3-2) and TRBJ1-5, with D uncertain. Trimming took 3 bases from V and 7 from J, leaving 10 bases between them. The CDR3 extends over 13 amino acids. Germline loops: CDR1 LGHDT, CDR2 YNNKEL (reference sequence). This CDR3 reads CASSQEMLQPQHF. CDR3 coding DNA: TGTGCCAGCAGCCAGGAAATGTTACAGCCCCAGCATTTT.

J is TRBJ1-2 and V is TRBV10-2; D is unclear. The CDR3 runs to 12 residues. The ends were cut back, 4 bases at V and 4 bases at J, with 7 bases in the middle. Germline CDR1 and CDR2: WSHSY and SAAADI. CDR3 DNA sequence: TGCGCCAGCAGTGGAACGGTCTATGGCTACACCTTC. Amino acid sequence: CASSGTVYGYTF.

This chain uses TRBV7-6 with TRBJ2-2; 7 bases fit TRBD1. The CDR3 consists of 15 residues. V trimming: 3 bases; J trimming: 0 bases; junction bases outside the gene matches: 1. Germline V gene data show CDR1 as SGHVS and CDR2 as FNYEAQ. DNA of the CDR3: TGTGCCAGCAGCTTCAGGGGGTCGAACACCGGGGAGCTGTTTTTT. Its protein is CASSFRGSNTGELFF.